Following are 13 T cell receptor beta chains from one sample sequenced in a study of vaccination effects on CD4 cells after COVID-19. For these receptors, no antigen is known. Assay: immunoSEQ multiplex PCR; the TCRdb copy retains only in-frame clones and omits some. The profile shows about 38,000 clones, around 68% of them singletons. Before any sequencing was done, the ViraFEST assay used viral peptide pools to expand antigen-specific CD4+ T cells. Subsequent to 10 days of culture, CD4+ T cells were isolated. Nucleocapsid antibodies were negative in the vaccine recipients, who had never had SARS-CoV-2 infection. The sequencing used CD4+ T cells from PBMCs cultured with SARS-CoV-2 spike peptides, collected before COVID-19 vaccination. All receptors derive from a human donor who received a COVID-19 vaccine.

The chain uses TRBV16 and TRBJ2-3; D is uncertain. The V and J ends lost 1 base and 2 bases respectively, with 7 bases between them. Looked up from germline, CDR1 is KGHSY and CDR2 is FQNENV. The CDR3 covers 14 residues. This CDR3 is CASSQFGFTDTQYF. The CDR3 nucleotides read TGTGCCAGCAGCCAATTTGGCTTCACAGATACGCAGTATTTT.

The rearrangement uses TRBV19 and TRBJ1-5; no firm D call. V dropped 5 bases and J dropped 11 bases, with 19 bases sitting between them. Germline CDR1 and CDR2: LNHDA and SQIVND (reference sequence). The CDR3 contains 14 residues. In DNA form, the CDR3 reads TGTGCCAGTAGTCTTTCCAGGACGAAAGTAGCCCAGCATTTT. This gives the protein CASSLSRTKVAQHF.

This clone appeared a few times. The CDR3 nucleotides are TGTGCCAGCAGCGTAGATGACAGGGGGAGTGATGGTTCACCCCTCCACTTT. It translates to CASSVDDRGSDGSPLHF. The chain is built from TRBV9 and TRBJ1-6; TRBD1 matches at 9 bases. The CDR3 totals 17 residues. The germline gives CDR1 SGDLS, CDR2 YYNGEE. Trimming removed 0 bases from V and 9 bases from J; junction bases left unmatched: 10.

The chain combines TRBV10-1 with TRBJ2-4; D unresolved. The CDR3 runs to 16 residues. V lost 3 bases and J 0 bases, leaving 12 bases between the germline ends. Germline CDR1 reads WNHNN; CDR2 reads SYGVQD (reference sequence). The CDR3 DNA reads as TGCGCCAGCAGTGATGTAAGTAGGCTAGCCAAAAACATTCAGTACTTC. It yields the protein CASSDVSRLAKNIQYF.

The DNA for the CDR3 is TGTGCCAGCAGTTCGTCCCGGGACAGGGGATACGAGCAGTACTTC. This encodes CASSSSRDRGYEQYF. The genes are TRBV27 and TRBJ2-7, with 10 positions matching TRBD1. With V trimmed by 4 bases and J by 4 bases, 7 bases remained unmatched. This CDR3 has 15 residues. Germline-derived CDR1 and CDR2 are MNHEY and SMNVEV (reference sequence).

This clone has a handful of counts. V usage is TRBV4-3 and J usage is TRBJ1-6, with 7 positions matching TRBD1. V shed 0 bases, J shed 9 bases, and the junction held 5 bases outside the gene matches. The CDR3 consists of 15 residues. Germline values: CDR1 LGHNA, CDR2 YSLEER. This CDR3 is CASSQDFQGVSPLHF. CDR3 bases: TGCGCCAGCAGCCAAGATTTCCAGGGGGTTTCACCCCTCCACTTT.

This clone came up once. The chain uses TRBV6-5 and TRBJ2-5; the D is unclear. The CDR3 contains 13 residues. V lost 2 bases, J lost 4 bases, and 8 bases lay in between. Germline CDR1 MNHEY, CDR2 SVGAGI. CDR3 nucleotides: TGTGCCAGCAGTTACGGCCAGATAGAGACCCAGTACTTC. The encoded protein is CASSYGQIETQYF.

The J gene is TRBJ1-1, the V gene TRBV5-1; 7 nucleotides match TRBD1. This CDR3 has 15 amino acids. Germline V CDR1 and CDR2: SGHRS, YFSETQ. Losses at the gene ends were 4 bases for V and 0 bases for J; bases not matched to a gene: 6. CDR3 residues: CASSAQGVLNTEAFF. The CDR3 nucleotides read TGCGCCAGCAGCGCCCAGGGGGTCCTGAACACTGAAGCTTTCTTT. The variable domain in full, completed from reference TRBV5-1 and TRBJ1-1, reads KAGVTQTPRYLIKTRGQQVTLSCSPISGHRSVSWYQQTPGQGLQFLFEYFSETQRNKGNFPGRFSGRQFSNSRSEMNVSTLELGDSALYLCASSAQGVLNTEAFFGQGTRLTVV.

This chain links TRBV19 with TRBJ2-1; 11 bases match TRBD2. Trimming cost V 7 bases and J 4 bases; bases outside gene matches: 12. Germline V CDR1 and CDR2: LNHDA, SQIVND (reference sequence). This CDR3 contains 17 residues. The DNA of the CDR3 is TGTGCCAGTACCTGGACACTCGGGACTAGCGGATACAATGAGCAGTTCTTC. Protein product: CASTWTLGTSGYNEQFF.

CDR3 in DNA: TGTGCCAGCAGCGATAAGGTTCCACCCTACGAGCAGTACTTC. This translates into CASSDKVPPYEQYF. This chain joins TRBV7-2 and TRBJ2-7, with D unresolved. This CDR3 has 14 residues. From germline, CDR1 is SGHTA and CDR2 FQGNSA. V was shortened by 5 bases and J by 2 bases, with 13 bases between the two germline ends.

This clone appeared once. This chain uses TRBV6-5 with TRBJ2-3; D uncertain. V lost 3 bases and J lost 1, with 5 bases in between. The CDR3 covers 13 residues. Germline lookup yields CDR1 MNHEY and CDR2 SVGAGI. CDR3 loop: CASSYFGTDTQYF. The DNA for the CDR3 is TGTGCCAGCAGTTATTTCGGCACAGATACGCAGTATTTT.

The J gene is TRBJ2-1, the V gene TRBV7-9; no firm D call. V was pared by 1 base and J by 3 bases, with 4 bases between. Germline V gene lookup returns CDR1 SEHNR and CDR2 FQNEAQ (reference sequence). The CDR3 length is 13 residues. CDR3 loop: CASSLGFYNEQFF. The CDR3 nucleotides read TGTGCCAGCAGCTTAGGGTTCTACAATGAGCAGTTCTTC.

The chain combines TRBV15 with TRBJ1-4; D is uncertain. V was pared by 1 base and J by 4 bases, with 16 bases between. From germline, CDR1 is LNHNV and CDR2 YYDKDF (reference sequence). The CDR3 covers 17 residues. CDR3 region: CATSRVHSEGLNEKLFF. For the CDR3, the DNA is TGTGCCACCAGCAGAGTTCACAGCGAAGGGCTTAATGAAAAACTGTTTTTT.